Below are 25 T cell receptor beta chains sequenced from a single sample in a study of blood T cell repertoires in COVID-19. Clones were sequenced by immunoSEQ multiplex PCR, and TCRdb holds only the in-frame ones, with some missing. The sample records about 270,000 clones, about 87% being singletons. Material for sequencing was peripheral blood. The receptors come from a woman in her forties or fifties with acute or convalescent COVID-19.

In its sample, this clone was seen a few times. The genes are TRBV30 and TRBJ2-3; TRBD1 is a possible D gene (5 bases). The CDR3 loop spans 16 amino acids. V was pared by 3 bases and J by 3 bases, with 19 bases between. Germline V gene sequence: CDR1 GTSNPN, CDR2 SVGIG (reference sequence). In DNA, the CDR3 is TGTGCCTGGAGAGCCAAGACAGTGACGGCGACAGATACGCAGTATTTT. It yields the protein CAWRAKTVTATDTQYF.

V is TRBV12-3 or TRBV12-4 and J is TRBJ2-3; TRBD1 matches at 7 bases. This CDR3 is 13 amino acids long. J lost 2 bases, V lost 8 bases, and 4 bases had no gene match. The CDR3 loop is CASGDRSTDTQYF. CDR3 bases: TGTGCCAGCGGGGACAGATCCACAGATACGCAGTATTTT.

This chain joins TRBV9 and TRBJ2-3, with D possibly TRBD2 on 7 matching bases. CDR1 is SGDLS and CDR2 is YYNGEE in the germline V gene. The CDR3 length is 13 residues. V was pared by 7 bases and J by 0 bases, with 9 bases between. The CDR3 region is CASRGASTDTQYF. The CDR3 coding sequence is TGTGCCAGCCGGGGGGCGAGCACAGATACGCAGTATTTT.

This chain links TRBV20-1 with TRBJ2-7; D remains unclear. The V end was cut by 6 bases, the J end by 1 base, with 7 bases between. This CDR3 region has 11 residues. CDR1 DFQATT and CDR2 SNEGSKA come from the germline V gene (reference sequence). For the CDR3, the DNA is TGCAGTGCATCCCTTTCCTACGAGCAGTACTTC. Translation gives CSASLSYEQYF.

The chain has TRBV12-3 or TRBV12-4 and TRBJ2-7, with D perhaps matching TRBD1 (6 bases). The V end was cut by 1 base, the J end by 6 bases, with 10 bases between. This CDR3 contains 13 residues. The CDR3 here is CASSLGDISEQYF. CDR3 DNA sequence: TGTGCCAGCAGTTTAGGGGACATTAGCGAGCAGTACTTC.

The chain employs TRBV28 and TRBJ2-3; D is unresolved. Deletions cut 5 bases from V and 0 bases from J, with 21 bases between. The length of the CDR3 is 18 residues. Germline values: CDR1 MDHEN, CDR2 SYDVKM. This chain's CDR3 is CASSEPGPRKSSTDTQYF. As DNA, the CDR3 is TGTGCCAGCAGTGAACCGGGTCCCCGAAAGTCTAGCACAGATACGCAGTATTTT.

The chain recombines TRBV4-2 with TRBJ2-5; the match to TRBD2 covers 14 bases. The CDR3 is made up of 15 amino acids. The V gene end was trimmed by 3 bases and the J gene end by 5 bases; junction bases not matched to a gene: 2. Germline CDR1 is LGHNA and CDR2 is YNFKEQ. The CDR3: CASSHRLAGGETQYF. The CDR3 DNA follows: TGTGCCAGCAGCCACCGACTAGCGGGAGGGGAGACCCAGTACTTC.

This chain connects TRBV9 to TRBJ2-2; 9 bases map to TRBD1. The CDR3 totals 14 residues. Unmatched junction bases numbered 4, after V lost 4 bases and J lost 6 bases. The germline gives CDR1 SGDLS, CDR2 YYNGEE. The CDR3 region has the DNA TGTGCCAGCAGCCCCGGGACAGGGTCCGGGGAGCTGTTTTTT. It specifies CASSPGTGSGELFF.

V and J are TRBV5-1 and TRBJ2-2; weak D call: TRBD1 (5 bases). CDR1 is SGHRS, CDR2 YFSETQ, per germline. V was pared by 4 bases and J by 1 base, with 14 bases between. CDR3 length: 16 residues. The CDR3: CASSRQGGVNTGELFF. The CDR3 DNA reads TGCGCCAGCAGCCGTCAGGGTGGGGTGAACACCGGGGAGCTGTTTTTT.

This chain links TRBV2 with TRBJ2-5; TRBD1 matches 10 bases. Unmatched junction bases numbered 8, after V lost 6 bases and J lost 4 bases. The CDR3 is made up of 15 amino acids. Germline values: CDR1 SNHLY, CDR2 FYNNEI. Written as DNA, the CDR3 is TGTGCCAGCAGAATCCGACAGGGGGCGCGAGAGACCCAGTACTTC. Protein product: CASRIRQGARETQYF.

This clone has only one observation. The chain couples TRBV15 to TRBJ1-4; a possible D gene is TRBD1 (6 bases). The germline CDR1 and CDR2 sequences are LNHNV and YYDKDF (reference sequence). Trimming removed 3 bases from V and 8 bases from J, with 16 bases in between. This CDR3 region has 15 residues. This CDR3 is CATSSRQEQGEKLFF. The CDR3 nucleotides read TGTGCCACCAGCAGTAGACAGGAGCAAGGAGAAAAACTGTTTTTT. Supplemented by reference TRBV15 and TRBJ1-4, the full variable domain reads DAMVIQNPRYQVTQFGKPVTLSCSQTLNHNVMYWYQQKSSQAPKLLFHYYDKDFNNEADTPDNFQSRRPNTSFCFLDIRSPGLGDTAMYLCATSSRQEQGEKLFFGSGTQLSVL.

The V gene is TRBV30, the J gene TRBJ2-2; possibly TRBD2 for D (7 bases). The ends were cut back, 3 bases at V and 4 bases at J, with 24 bases in the middle. Per germline, CDR1 GTSNPN and CDR2 SVGIG (reference sequence). This CDR3 region has 18 residues. This CDR3 is CAWRPTERRGRVTGELFF. The CDR3 DNA sequence: TGTGCCTGGAGACCCACAGAAAGGAGGGGGAGGGTCACCGGGGAGCTGTTTTTT.

The V call is TRBV2, the J call TRBJ1-1; TRBD1 matches at 8 bases. This CDR3 has 17 amino acids. The germline CDR1 and CDR2 sequences are SNHLY and FYNNEI. With 6 bases clipped from V and 4 bases from J, the junction kept 16 bases outside the gene matches. CDR3: CASRDPRGRGQSTEAFF. The CDR3 DNA follows: TGTGCCAGCAGGGACCCGAGGGGCAGGGGGCAGAGCACTGAAGCTTTCTTT.

This rearrangement joins TRBV2 to TRBJ1-4; TRBD1 is a possible D gene (5 bases). The germline V and J ends were trimmed by 2 bases and 7 bases, with 14 bases remaining between them. The CDR3 spans 15 residues. CDR1 is SNHLY and CDR2 is FYNNEI in the germline V gene. The CDR3 sequence: CASSEMAGLTEKLFF. The CDR3 DNA is TGTGCCAGCAGTGAAATGGCGGGGCTCACTGAAAAACTGTTTTTT.

The chain combines TRBV6-2 or TRBV6-3 with TRBJ2-2, with 7 bases identical to TRBD1. The CDR3 has 17 amino acids. V dropped 6 bases and J dropped 5; count of bases not matched to a gene: 15. The V gene's germline CDR1 is MNHEY and CDR2 SVGEGT. The CDR3 bases are TGTGCCAGCAGCCCCCTGGGGAGTAGGGGGCGAACCGGGGAGCTGTTTTTT. Translating it yields CASSPLGSRGRTGELFF.

This sequence joins TRBV9 and TRBJ2-7; TRBD2 matches 8 bases. Germline trimming cut 0 bases from V and 1 base from J; bases unmatched to any gene: 6. The CDR3 contains 16 residues. Germline V gene data show CDR1 as SGDLS and CDR2 as YYNGEE. CDR3 amino acids: CASSVDPAGASYEQYF. The CDR3 nucleotides read TGTGCCAGCAGCGTAGATCCAGCGGGAGCTTCCTACGAGCAGTACTTC.

V usage is TRBV10-2 and J usage is TRBJ2-2, with 7 positions matching TRBD2. The germline CDR1 and CDR2 sequences are WSHSY and SAAADI. The CDR3 is made up of 16 amino acids. CDR3 sequence (DNA): TGCGCAATTCGAGTAGGGCGGGAGTGGTACACCGGGGAGCTGTTTTTT. Amino acids: CAIRVGREWYTGELFF.

Written as DNA, the CDR3 is TGTGCCAGCAGTTACTCGCAGGGGGCTGTAAACACTGAAGCTTTCTTT. Amino acid sequence: CASSYSQGAVNTEAFF. The gene calls are TRBV6-5 and TRBJ1-1; 8 bases line up with TRBD1. Trimming at V came to 0 bases and at J to 2 bases, leaving 5 bases not matched to a gene. Germline CDR1 is MNHEY and CDR2 is SVGAGI. The CDR3 consists of 16 residues.

The V gene is TRBV6-5, the J gene TRBJ2-1, with 8 bases fitting TRBD1. CDR3 length: 15 residues. Germline V gives CDR1 MNHEY, CDR2 SVGAGI. V lost 5 bases, J lost 0 bases, and 3 bases stayed unmatched. DNA of the CDR3: TGTGCCAGCAGTCGGACAGGGAGCTCCTACAATGAGCAGTTCTTC. This encodes CASSRTGSSYNEQFF.

This clone was picked up one time. The chain recombines TRBV12-5 with TRBJ2-5; maybe TRBD1 (6 bases). This CDR3 region has 16 residues. V lost 1 base and J lost 1, with 13 bases in between. Germline assignment: CDR1 LGHNT and CDR2 FRNRAP. CDR3 sequence reads: CASGLGQGNLQETQYF. The CDR3 coding sequence is TGTGCTAGTGGTTTGGGCCAGGGGAACCTCCAAGAGACCCAGTACTTC.

This rearrangement joins TRBV28 to TRBJ1-6, with D perhaps matching TRBD1 (5 bases). CDR1 is MDHEN and CDR2 is SYDVKM in the germline V gene. Trimming took 5 bases from V and 7 from J, leaving 15 bases between them. The CDR3 sequence is 15 residues long. The CDR3 coding sequence is TGTGCCAGCAGTCAGGGCGGGGAGGTGAATTCACCCCTCCACTTT. This encodes CASSQGGEVNSPLHF.

Notes on this clone: One junction end disagrees with the germline gene, perhaps due to a read error. This chain links TRBV23-1 with TRBJ2-7; tentative D call: TRBD1 (6 bases). TRBV23-1 carries the ORF label, with uncertain function. There are 16 residues in the CDR3. The CDR3 loop reads CASSQYGGGLAYEQYF. The CDR3 region has the DNA TGCGCCAGCAGCCAATATGGGGGCGGACTTGCCTACGAGCAGTACTTC.

The rearrangement links TRBV6-1 to TRBJ2-3; TRBD1 might be the D (7 bases). This CDR3 has 18 residues. Between the trimmed V and J ends, which lost 3 bases and 4 bases, there was a span of 23 bases. The germline V gene encodes CDR1 MNHNS and CDR2 SASEGT. As DNA, the CDR3 is TGTGCCAGCAGTGACCCATCCGGAGGGGGCGCTTCTCCAGATACGCAGTATTTT. Residues: CASSDPSGGGASPDTQYF.

The V call is TRBV2, the J call TRBJ1-4, with 8 bases aligning to TRBD1. CDR1 and CDR2 from the germline V gene are SNHLY and FYNNEI. The CDR3 length is 14 residues. V was clipped by 6 bases and J by 2 bases; unmatched bases: 2. The CDR3 loop reads CASRRTGTNEKLFF. The CDR3 DNA sequence: TGTGCCAGCAGGAGGACAGGGACTAATGAAAAACTGTTTTTT.

CDR3 in amino acids: CSVRDNLNTEAFF. CDR3 DNA: TGCAGCGTCCGGGACAACTTGAACACTGAAGCTTTCTTT. The chain is built from TRBV29-1 and TRBJ1-1; tentative D call: TRBD1 (6 bases). This CDR3 contains 13 residues. Germline loops: CDR1 SQVTM, CDR2 ANQGSEA. V was trimmed by 6 bases and J by 0 bases, leaving 11 bases between them.